In its sample, the clone carrying this T cell receptor beta chain was seen many times. No antigen is known for it. The CDR3 is 15 amino acids. Germline V gives CDR1 SGHRS, CDR2 YFSETQ. V was pared by 2 bases and J by 6 bases, with 6 bases of the junction left unmatched. This sample was taken from a study of T-cell reconstitution after alpha-beta-depleted transplantation in children. Study-level findings and limits: Newly made T cells mostly supplied T-cell counts and diversity one year after transplant.

Preparation of the TCRbeta library was carried out with unique molecular identifiers. TCRdb reanalysed the PCR reads using MiXCR and keeps one entry per CDR3 protein. The table shows about 300,000 distinct CDR3 sequences, with roughly 8.2% occurring only once. The starting material was peripheral blood, obtained 360 days after TCRalphabeta/CD19-depleted stem cell transplant. The chain combines TRBV5-1 with TRBJ2-2; the match to TRBD1 covers 8 bases. The source of this sequence is a female patient aged 2 to 10 who had a stem cell transplant for Fanconi anemia, so the T cells may come from the graft donor. CDR3: CASSFFSTGAGELFF. CDR3 DNA: TGCGCCAGCAGCTTCTTCTCGACAGGGGCCGGGGAGCTGTTTTTT.